This TCR beta chain was profiled in a study of T cell responses to AZD1222 COVID-19 vaccine. As for the study in general: Second-dose intervals of approximately 4 or approximately 12 weeks were pooled.

Assay used: immunoSEQ multiplex PCR; TCRdb lists only in-frame clones, some missing. The sample shows over 120,000 clones, approximately 90% of them seen only once. Points on this clone: Its cognate antigen is unknown.

The V segment lost 1 base and the J segment 7 bases; nucleotides outside the gene matches: 13. The CDR3 contains 17 residues. Germline V gene lookup returns CDR1 LGHDT and CDR2 YNNKEL (reference sequence). Study-level results: Among vaccine-associated CD4 TCRs, coverage spanned spike, with dominance at 160-218 and 743-854. A rise in Spike-specific TCR breadth and depth followed two AZD1222 doses. Seropositivity was recorded at baseline in only five to seven AZD1222 recipients.

The clonotype comes from an adult in good health. The chain has TRBV3-1 (or the pseudogene TRBV3-2) and TRBJ2-1; 7 nucleotides line up with TRBD2. Source: peripheral blood, taken on day 0 of AZD1222 vaccination. The CDR3, as DNA: TGTGCCAGCAGCCAAGCCCCTTATCCGGGGGGTTGGAATGAGCAGTTCTTC. As protein: CASSQAPYPGGWNEQFF.